These T cell receptor beta chains were read from a single sample in a study of blood T cell repertoires in COVID-19. TCRdb's table, derived via immunoSEQ multiplex PCR, lists solely in-frame clones and lacks some. The repertoire holds more than 200,000 clones, with over 80% as singletons. The sequencing sample was made of PBMCs or T cells enriched from blood (not recorded which). The receptor set was obtained from a woman aged 25 to 39 who had been exposed to COVID-19. Each CDR3 is given with its conserved first and last residue. Clone size is shown for a subset of rows, as once, few, many or a class of expanded clone.

v_gene	j_gene	abundance	CDR3aa
TRBV19	TRBJ1-1	.	CASSGLNRGPDTEAFF
TRBV6-5	TRBJ2-5	.	CASSYLGLAGGETQYF
TRBV10-3	TRBJ1-3	.	CALRDRNSSGNTIYF
TRBV5-6	TRBJ2-7	.	CASSFWTGDYEQYF
TRBV6-5	TRBJ1-1	.	CATQFGMGEAFF
TRBV25-1	TRBJ1-3	.	CASSGSRGVSGNTIYF
TRBV30	TRBJ1-5	.	CAWSEVSSDQPQHF
TRBV6-5	TRBJ1-4	.	CASSSLANRGGEKLFF
TRBV5-4	TRBJ1-2	few	CASRPGQNLYGYTF
TRBV3-1/TRBV3-2	TRBJ2-7	.	CASSQRGRGEQYF
TRBV3-1/TRBV3-2	TRBJ2-1	.	CASSQWGAGEGNEQFF
TRBV6-5	TRBJ1-6	.	CASHGVGGSPLHF
TRBV18	TRBJ1-1	.	CASSEGQGGNTEAFF
TRBV11-2	TRBJ2-7	.	CASSPQPGLAYEQYF
TRBV7-7	TRBJ2-3	.	CASSPGTGGTDTQYF
TRBV30	TRBJ2-7	.	CAWSERRRGEF
TRBV15	TRBJ2-1	.	CATRFDRVVYNEQFF
TRBV7-9	TRBJ2-3	once	CASSSRVSTDTQYF
TRBV5-1	TRBJ2-7	.	CASSLSGSALYEQYF
TRBV7-9	TRBJ2-5	.	CASNEDLETQYF
TRBV5-1	TRBJ1-1	.	CASKSDPGVNTEAFF
TRBV24-1	TRBJ2-3	once	CATSDRTPGVTADTQYF
TRBV24-1	TRBJ2-3	.	CATSDLRADTQYF
TRBV6-2/TRBV6-3	TRBJ1-2	.	CASSLGHLYGYTF
TRBV11-3	TRBJ2-1	once	CASSLSRLAGAVGNEQFF
TRBV27	TRBJ2-7	.	CASSPWGQGSEQYF
TRBV3-1/TRBV3-2	TRBJ2-3	.	CASSHAIPGQGATDTQYF
TRBV5-1	TRBJ1-4	.	CASREGTTNEKLFF
TRBV11-3	TRBJ2-5	.	CASSLKGGETQYF
TRBV12-5	TRBJ2-7	.	CASGLYPGTSGWYEQYF
TRBV5-1	TRBJ2-1	.	CASSSSAFGNEQFF
TRBV5-1	TRBJ2-7	.	CASSATLAGGIYEQYF
TRBV14	TRBJ2-1	.	CASSQPKGAGEQFF
TRBV6-5	TRBJ1-6	.	CASSYDGQGLSPLHF
TRBV5-8	TRBJ2-3	once	CASSLGTGVTDTQYF
TRBV5-1	TRBJ2-2	.	CASTLTGGVNTGELFF